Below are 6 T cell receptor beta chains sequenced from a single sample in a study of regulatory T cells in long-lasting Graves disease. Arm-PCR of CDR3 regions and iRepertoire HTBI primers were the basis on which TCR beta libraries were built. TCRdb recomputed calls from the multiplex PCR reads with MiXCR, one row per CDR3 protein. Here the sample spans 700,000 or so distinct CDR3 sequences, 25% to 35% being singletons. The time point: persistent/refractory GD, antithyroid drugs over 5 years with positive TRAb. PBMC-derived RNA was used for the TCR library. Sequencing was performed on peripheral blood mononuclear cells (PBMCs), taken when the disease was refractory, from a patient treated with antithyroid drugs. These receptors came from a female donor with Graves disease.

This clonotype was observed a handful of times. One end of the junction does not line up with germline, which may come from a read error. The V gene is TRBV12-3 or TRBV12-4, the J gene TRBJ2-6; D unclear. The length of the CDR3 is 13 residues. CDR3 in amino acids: CASSRSVANVLTF. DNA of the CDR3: TGTGCCAGCAGTCGGTCTGTGGCCAACGTCCTGACTTTC.

CDR3 loop: CASSTGQLAGDGQYF. The DNA of the CDR3 is TGTGCCAGTAGTACCGGCCAACTAGCGGGAGACGGGCAGTACTTC. The chain joins TRBV19 to TRBJ2-7; 11 positions match TRBD2. Trimming took 4 bases from V and 9 from J; bases not matched to a gene: 11. CDR3 length equals 15 residues. Germline V gene lookup returns CDR1 LNHDA and CDR2 SQIVND (reference sequence).

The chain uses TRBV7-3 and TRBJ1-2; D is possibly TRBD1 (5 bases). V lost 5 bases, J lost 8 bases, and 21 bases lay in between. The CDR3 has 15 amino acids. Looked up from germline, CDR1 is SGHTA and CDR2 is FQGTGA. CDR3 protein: CASSVVWTTSRGYTF. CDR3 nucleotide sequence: TGTGCCAGCAGCGTAGTCTGGACAACCTCCCGGGGCTACACCTTC. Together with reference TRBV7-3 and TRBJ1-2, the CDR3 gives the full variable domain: GAGVSQTPSNKVTEKGKYVELRCDPISGHTALYWYRQSLGQGPEFLIYFQGTGAADDSGLPNDRFFAVRPEGSVSTLKIQRTERGDSAVYLCASSVVWTTSRGYTFGSGTRLTVV.

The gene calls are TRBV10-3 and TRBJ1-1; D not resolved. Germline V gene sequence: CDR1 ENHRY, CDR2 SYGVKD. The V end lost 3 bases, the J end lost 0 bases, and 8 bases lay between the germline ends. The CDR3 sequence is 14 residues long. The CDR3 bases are TGTGCCATCAGTGATCACACCTTGAACACTGAAGCTTTCTTT. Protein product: CAISDHTLNTEAFF.

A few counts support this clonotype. This CDR3 is CASSTTGLRAFF. The CDR3 coding sequence is TGTGCCAGCAGTACTACAGGGTTAAGAGCTTTCTTT. The rearrangement joins TRBV6-1 to TRBJ1-1, with D possibly being TRBD1 (6 bases). Per the germline V gene, CDR1 is MNHNS and CDR2 is SASEGT. The CDR3 has 12 amino acids. V was cut by 5 bases and J by 10 bases, with 14 bases left in between.

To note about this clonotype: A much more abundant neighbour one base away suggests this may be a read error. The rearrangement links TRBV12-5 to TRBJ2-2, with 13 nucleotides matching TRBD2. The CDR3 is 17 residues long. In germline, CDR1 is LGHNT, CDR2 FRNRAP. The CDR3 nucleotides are TGTGATAGTGGTTCGCCACTAGCGGGAGGGGTCACCGGGGAGCTGTTTTTT. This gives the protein CDSGSPLAGGVTGELFF.